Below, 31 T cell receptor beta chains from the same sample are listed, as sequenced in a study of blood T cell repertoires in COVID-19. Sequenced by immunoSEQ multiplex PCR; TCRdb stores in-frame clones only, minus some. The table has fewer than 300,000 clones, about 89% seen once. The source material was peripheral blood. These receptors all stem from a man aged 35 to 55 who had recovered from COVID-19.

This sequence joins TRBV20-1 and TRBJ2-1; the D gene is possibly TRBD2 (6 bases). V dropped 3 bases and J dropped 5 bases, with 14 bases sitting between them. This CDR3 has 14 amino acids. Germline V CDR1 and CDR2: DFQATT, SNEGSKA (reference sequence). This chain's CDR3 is CSASWDSRNNEQFF. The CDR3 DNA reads TGCAGTGCTAGTTGGGACTCGAGGAACAATGAGCAGTTCTTC.

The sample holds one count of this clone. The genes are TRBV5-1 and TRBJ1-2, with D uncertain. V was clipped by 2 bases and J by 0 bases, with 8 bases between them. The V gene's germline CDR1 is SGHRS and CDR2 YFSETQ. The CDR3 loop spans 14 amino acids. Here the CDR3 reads CASSFTDSNYGYTF. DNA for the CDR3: TGCGCCAGCAGCTTCACAGATTCTAACTATGGCTACACCTTC. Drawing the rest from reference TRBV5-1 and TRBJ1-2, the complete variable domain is KAGVTQTPRYLIKTRGQQVTLSCSPISGHRSVSWYQQTPGQGLQFLFEYFSETQRNKGNFPGRFSGRQFSNSRSEMNVSTLELGDSALYLCASSFTDSNYGYTFGSGTRLTVV.

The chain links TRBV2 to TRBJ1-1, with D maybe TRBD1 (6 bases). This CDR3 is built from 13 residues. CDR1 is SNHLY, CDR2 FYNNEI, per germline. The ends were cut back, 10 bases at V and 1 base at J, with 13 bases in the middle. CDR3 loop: CAIKGVGNTEAFF. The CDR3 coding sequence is TGTGCCATTAAGGGGGTTGGGAACACTGAAGCTTTCTTT. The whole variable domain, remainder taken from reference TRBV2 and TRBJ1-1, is EPEVTQTPSHQVTQMGQEVILRCVPISNHLYFYWYRQILGQKVEFLVSFYNNEISEKSEIFDDQFSVERPDGSNFTLKIRSTKLEDSAMYFCAIKGVGNTEAFFGQGTRLTVV.

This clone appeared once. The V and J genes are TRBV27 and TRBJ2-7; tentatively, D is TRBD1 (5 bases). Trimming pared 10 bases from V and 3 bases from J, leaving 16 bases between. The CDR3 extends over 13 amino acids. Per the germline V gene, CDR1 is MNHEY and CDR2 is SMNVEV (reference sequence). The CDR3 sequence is CATGRGRDYEQYF. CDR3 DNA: TGTGCCACCGGAAGGGGTCGCGACTACGAGCAGTACTTC.

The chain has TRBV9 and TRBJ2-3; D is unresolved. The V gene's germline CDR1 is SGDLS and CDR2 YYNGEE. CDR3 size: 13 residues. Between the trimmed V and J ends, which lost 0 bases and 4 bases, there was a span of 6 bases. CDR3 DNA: TGTGCCAGCAGCGTAGTAGGAGCAGATACGCAGTATTTT. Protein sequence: CASSVVGADTQYF.

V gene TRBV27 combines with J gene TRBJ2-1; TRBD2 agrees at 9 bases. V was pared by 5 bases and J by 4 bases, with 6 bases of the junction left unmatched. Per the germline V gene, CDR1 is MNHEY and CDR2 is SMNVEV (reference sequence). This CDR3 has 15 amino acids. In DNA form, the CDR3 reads TGTGCCAGCAGTGATCTAGCGGGGTTATACAATGAGCAGTTCTTC. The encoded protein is CASSDLAGLYNEQFF.

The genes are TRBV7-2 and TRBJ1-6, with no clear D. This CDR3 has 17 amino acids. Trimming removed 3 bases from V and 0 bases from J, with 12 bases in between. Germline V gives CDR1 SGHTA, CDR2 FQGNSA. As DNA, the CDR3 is TGTGCCAGCAGCTTCAACCCACGGAGCTCCTATAATTCACCCCTCCACTTT. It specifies CASSFNPRSSYNSPLHF. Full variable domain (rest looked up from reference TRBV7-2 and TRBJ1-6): GAGVSQSPSNKVTEKGKDVELRCDPISGHTALYWYRQSLGQGLEFLIYFQGNSAPDKSGLPSDRFSAERTGGSVSTLTIQRTQQEDSAVYLCASSFNPRSSYNSPLHFGNGTRLTVT.

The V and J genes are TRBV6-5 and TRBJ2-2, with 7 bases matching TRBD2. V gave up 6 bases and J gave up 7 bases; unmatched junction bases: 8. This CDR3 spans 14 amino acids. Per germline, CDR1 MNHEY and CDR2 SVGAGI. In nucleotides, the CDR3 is TGTGCCAGCAGCCTCGGGAGGTCTTTCGGGGAGCTGTTTTTT. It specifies CASSLGRSFGELFF.

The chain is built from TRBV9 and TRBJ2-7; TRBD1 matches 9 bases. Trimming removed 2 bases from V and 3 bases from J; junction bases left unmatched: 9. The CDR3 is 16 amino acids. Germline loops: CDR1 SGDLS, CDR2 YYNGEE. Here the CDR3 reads CASSVTSGTGFYEQYF. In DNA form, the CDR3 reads TGTGCCAGCAGCGTCACCTCCGGGACAGGGTTCTACGAGCAGTACTTC.

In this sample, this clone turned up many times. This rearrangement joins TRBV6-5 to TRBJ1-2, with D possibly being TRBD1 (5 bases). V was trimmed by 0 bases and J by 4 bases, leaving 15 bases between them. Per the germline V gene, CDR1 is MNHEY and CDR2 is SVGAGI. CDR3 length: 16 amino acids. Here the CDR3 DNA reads TGTGCCAGCAGTTACTCGGCTATCGGGGGGGGCTATGGCTACACCTTC. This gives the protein CASSYSAIGGGYGYTF.

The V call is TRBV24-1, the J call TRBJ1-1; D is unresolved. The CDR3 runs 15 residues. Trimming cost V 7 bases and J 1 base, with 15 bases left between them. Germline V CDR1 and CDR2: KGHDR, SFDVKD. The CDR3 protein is CATSRVKVGNTEAFF. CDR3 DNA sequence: TGTGCCACCAGCCGGGTGAAGGTTGGGAACACTGAAGCTTTCTTT.

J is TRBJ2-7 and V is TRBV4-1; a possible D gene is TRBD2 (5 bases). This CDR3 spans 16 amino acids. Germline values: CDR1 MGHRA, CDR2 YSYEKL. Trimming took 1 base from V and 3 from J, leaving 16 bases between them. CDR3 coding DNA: TGCGCCAGCAGCCAAGCGGAGGTCTTTCTAGGCTACGAGCAGTACTTC. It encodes CASSQAEVFLGYEQYF.

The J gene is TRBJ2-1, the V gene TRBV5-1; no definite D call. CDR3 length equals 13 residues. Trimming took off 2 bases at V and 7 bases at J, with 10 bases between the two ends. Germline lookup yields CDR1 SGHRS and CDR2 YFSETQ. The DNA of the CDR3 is TGCGCCAGCAGCTTTACGGTCAGGAATGAGCAGTTCTTC. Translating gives CASSFTVRNEQFF.

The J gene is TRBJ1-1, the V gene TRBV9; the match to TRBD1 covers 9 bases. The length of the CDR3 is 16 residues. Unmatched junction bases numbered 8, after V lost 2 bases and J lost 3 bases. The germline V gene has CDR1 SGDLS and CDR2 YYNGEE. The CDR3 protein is CASSVLPGQGYTEAFF. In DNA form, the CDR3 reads TGTGCCAGCAGCGTCCTCCCAGGACAGGGGTACACTGAAGCTTTCTTT.

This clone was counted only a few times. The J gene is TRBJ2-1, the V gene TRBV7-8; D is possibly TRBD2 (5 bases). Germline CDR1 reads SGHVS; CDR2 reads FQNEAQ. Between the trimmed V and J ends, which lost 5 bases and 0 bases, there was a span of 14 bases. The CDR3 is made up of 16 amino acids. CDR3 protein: CASSLPTRDSYNEQFF. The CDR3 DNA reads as TGTGCCAGCAGCCTCCCGACCCGGGACTCCTACAATGAGCAGTTCTTC.

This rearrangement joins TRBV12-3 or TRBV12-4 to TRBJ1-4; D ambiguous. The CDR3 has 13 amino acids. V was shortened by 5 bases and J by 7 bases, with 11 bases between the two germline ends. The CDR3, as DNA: TGTGCCAGCAGTGGAGGGTTAGGTGAAAAACTGTTTTTT. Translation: CASSGGLGEKLFF.

CDR3 protein: CASSFKLAGGVGEQYF. The CDR3 region has the DNA TGCGCCAGCAGCTTTAAACTAGCGGGAGGGGTAGGCGAGCAGTACTTC. The V call is TRBV5-1, the J call TRBJ2-7; 13 bases are a match to TRBD2. The germline CDR1 and CDR2 sequences are SGHRS and YFSETQ. After removal of 2 bases from V and 6 bases from J, the junction contained 8 bases not matched to a gene. The CDR3 loop spans 16 amino acids. Filled out from reference TRBV5-1 and TRBJ2-7, the complete variable domain reads KAGVTQTPRYLIKTRGQQVTLSCSPISGHRSVSWYQQTPGQGLQFLFEYFSETQRNKGNFPGRFSGRQFSNSRSEMNVSTLELGDSALYLCASSFKLAGGVGEQYFGPGTRLTVT.

The CDR3 is CAWSTRQGDYGYTF. CDR3 DNA: TGTGCCTGGAGTACGAGACAGGGAGACTATGGCTACACCTTC. This sequence joins TRBV30 and TRBJ1-2; 7 bases map to TRBD1. Germline CDR1 GTSNPN, CDR2 SVGIG (reference sequence). This CDR3 has 14 amino acids. V gave up 2 bases and J gave up 3 bases; unmatched junction bases: 6.

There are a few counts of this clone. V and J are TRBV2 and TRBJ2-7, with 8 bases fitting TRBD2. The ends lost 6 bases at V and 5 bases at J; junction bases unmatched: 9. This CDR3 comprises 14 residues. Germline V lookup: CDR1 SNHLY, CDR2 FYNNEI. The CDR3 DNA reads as TGTGCCAGCAGAGAGACTAGCGAAGGCCACGAGCAGTACTTC. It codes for CASRETSEGHEQYF.

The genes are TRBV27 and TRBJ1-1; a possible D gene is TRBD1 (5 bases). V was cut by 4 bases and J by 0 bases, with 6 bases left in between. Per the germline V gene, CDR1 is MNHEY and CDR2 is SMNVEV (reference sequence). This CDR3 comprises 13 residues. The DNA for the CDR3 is TGTGCCAGCAGTTCGACAGTGAACACTGAAGCTTTCTTT. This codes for CASSSTVNTEAFF.

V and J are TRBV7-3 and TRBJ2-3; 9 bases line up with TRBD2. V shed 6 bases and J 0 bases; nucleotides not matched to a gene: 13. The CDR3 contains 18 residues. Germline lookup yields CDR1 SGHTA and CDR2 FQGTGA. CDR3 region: CASSWGTSQPLSTDTQYF. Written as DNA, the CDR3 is TGTGCCAGCAGTTGGGGGACTAGCCAGCCACTTAGCACAGATACGCAGTATTTT.

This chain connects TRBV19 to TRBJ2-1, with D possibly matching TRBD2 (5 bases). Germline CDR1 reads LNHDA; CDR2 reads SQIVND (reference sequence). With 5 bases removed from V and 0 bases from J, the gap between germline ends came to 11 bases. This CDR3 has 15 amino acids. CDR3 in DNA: TGTGCCAGTAGTGATGGGGAGATCTCCTACAATGAGCAGTTCTTC. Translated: CASSDGEISYNEQFF.

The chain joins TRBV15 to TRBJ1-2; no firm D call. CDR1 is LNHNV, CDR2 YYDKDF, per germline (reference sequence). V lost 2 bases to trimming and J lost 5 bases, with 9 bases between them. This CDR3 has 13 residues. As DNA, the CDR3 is TGTGCCACCAGCAGATCGCCAGGATATGGCTACACCTTC. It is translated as CATSRSPGYGYTF. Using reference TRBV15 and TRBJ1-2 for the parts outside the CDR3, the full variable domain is DAMVIQNPRYQVTQFGKPVTLSCSQTLNHNVMYWYQQKSSQAPKLLFHYYDKDFNNEADTPDNFQSRRPNTSFCFLDIRSPGLGDTAMYLCATSRSPGYGYTFGSGTRLTVV.

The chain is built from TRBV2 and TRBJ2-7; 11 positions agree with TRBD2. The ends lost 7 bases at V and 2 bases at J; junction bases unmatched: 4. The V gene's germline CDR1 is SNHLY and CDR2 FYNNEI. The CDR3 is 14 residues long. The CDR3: CASNPLAGAYEQYF. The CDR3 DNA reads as TGTGCCAGCAACCCACTAGCGGGGGCCTACGAGCAGTACTTC.

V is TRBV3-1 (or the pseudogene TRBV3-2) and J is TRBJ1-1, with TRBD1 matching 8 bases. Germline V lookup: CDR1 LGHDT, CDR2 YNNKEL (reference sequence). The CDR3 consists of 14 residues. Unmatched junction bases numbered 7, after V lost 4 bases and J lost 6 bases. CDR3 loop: CASSPLQGVAEAFF. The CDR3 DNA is TGTGCCAGCAGCCCCCTACAGGGGGTAGCTGAAGCTTTCTTT.

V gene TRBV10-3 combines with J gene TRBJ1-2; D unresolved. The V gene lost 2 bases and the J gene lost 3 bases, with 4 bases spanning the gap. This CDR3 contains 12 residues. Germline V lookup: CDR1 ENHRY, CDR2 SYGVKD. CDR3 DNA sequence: TGTGCCATCAGTGAGCTCGACTATGGCTACACCTTC. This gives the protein CAISELDYGYTF.

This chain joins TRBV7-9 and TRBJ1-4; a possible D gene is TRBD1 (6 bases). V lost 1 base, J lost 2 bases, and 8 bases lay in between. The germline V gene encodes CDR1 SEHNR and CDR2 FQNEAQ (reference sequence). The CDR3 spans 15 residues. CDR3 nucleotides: TGTGCCAGCAGCTTAGAGAGGGGGACTAATGAAAAACTGTTTTTT. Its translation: CASSLERGTNEKLFF.

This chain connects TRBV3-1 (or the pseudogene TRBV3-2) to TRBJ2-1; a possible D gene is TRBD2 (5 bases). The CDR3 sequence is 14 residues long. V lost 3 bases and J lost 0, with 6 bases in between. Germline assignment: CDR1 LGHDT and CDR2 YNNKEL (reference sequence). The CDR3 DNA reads TGTGCCAGCAGCCAGAGCGGCTCCTACAATGAGCAGTTCTTC. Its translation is CASSQSGSYNEQFF.

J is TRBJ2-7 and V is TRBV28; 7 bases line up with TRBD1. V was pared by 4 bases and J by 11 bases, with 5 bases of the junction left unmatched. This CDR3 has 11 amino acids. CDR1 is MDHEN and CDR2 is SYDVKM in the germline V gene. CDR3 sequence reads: CASSWDRTEYF. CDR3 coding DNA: TGTGCCAGCAGTTGGGACAGAACGGAGTACTTC. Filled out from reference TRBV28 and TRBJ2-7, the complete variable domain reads DVKVTQSSRYLVKRTGEKVFLECVQDMDHENMFWYRQDPGLGLRLIYFSYDVKMKEKGDIPEGYSVSREKKERFSLILESASTNQTSMYLCASSWDRTEYFGPGTRLTVT.

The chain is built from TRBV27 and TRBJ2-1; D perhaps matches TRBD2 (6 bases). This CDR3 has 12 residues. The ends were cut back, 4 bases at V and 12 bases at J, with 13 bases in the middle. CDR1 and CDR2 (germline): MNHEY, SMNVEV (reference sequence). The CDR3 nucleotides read TGTGCCAGCAGTTATGTCGGGGGACTGCAGTTCTTC. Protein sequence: CASSYVGGLQFF.

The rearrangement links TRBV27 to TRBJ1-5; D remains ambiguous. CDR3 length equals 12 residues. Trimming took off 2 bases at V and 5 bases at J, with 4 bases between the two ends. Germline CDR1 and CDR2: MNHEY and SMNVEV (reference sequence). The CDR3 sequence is CASSLLHQPQHF. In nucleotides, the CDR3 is TGTGCCAGCAGTTTACTCCATCAGCCCCAGCATTTT.